The source of this TCR beta chain is a study of cytomegalovirus exposure and HLA in healthy donors. Overall study: Earlier work reported 117 million unique TCR beta sequences from 150 million to 200 million T cells. The study, taken as a whole, reports: On later analysis, the bulk of CMV-associated TCR beta chains appeared to be HLA-restricted. Analysis was performed later, and it showed HLA-associated TCR beta chains to be more clonally expanded than equally common others.

As concerns this clone: Antigen specificity is unknown.

PCR used 60 Vbeta primers and 13 Jbeta primers. TCRdb's table, derived via immunoSEQ multiplex PCR, lists solely in-frame clones and lacks some. The profile shows 310,000 or so clones, 85% to 90% of them singletons. The V end lost 0 bases, the J end lost 2 bases, and 13 bases lay between the germline ends. CDR1 and CDR2 (germline): PRHDT, FYEKMQ (reference sequence). This CDR3 contains 16 residues. The chain uses TRBV13 and TRBJ1-1; a possible D gene is TRBD1 (5 bases). Input material: PBMCs. The sequence came from a woman aged 18-35 years in good health and CMV-seronegative. The CDR3 loop reads CASSLGPRGQNTEAFF. The CDR3 nucleotides are TGTGCCAGCAGCTTAGGCCCCCGAGGACAAAACACTGAAGCTTTCTTT.